This TCR beta chain was captured in a study of shared T cell receptors in the human thymus. Clones were sequenced by immunoSEQ multiplex PCR, and TCRdb holds only the in-frame ones, with some missing. The top ten hold over 0.008% of the sample, which has 650,000 to 950,000 clones, roughly 85% seen once. The V gene lost 0 bases and the J gene lost 6 bases, with 5 bases spanning the gap. The CDR3 sequence is 12 residues long. Germline V gives CDR1 SGHDN, CDR2 FVKESK. This clone was observed once. The sample was also linked to a second study, of human thymus T cells. According to that study: Each of the donors was a healthy Finnish infant who was undergoing open corrective cardiac surgery for congenital heart defects. Thymus tissue was removed during corrective cardiac surgery. Related reports documented highly overlapping thymic repertoires among unrelated individuals.

What was sequenced was thymocytes. This sequence was found in a girl in the first two years of life with a congenital heart defect. This chain uses TRBV14 with TRBJ1-2; the D gene is possibly TRBD1 (5 bases). The CDR3 here is CASSQDRDGYTF. Written as DNA, the CDR3 is TGTGCCAGCAGCCAAGACAGGGATGGCTACACCTTC.